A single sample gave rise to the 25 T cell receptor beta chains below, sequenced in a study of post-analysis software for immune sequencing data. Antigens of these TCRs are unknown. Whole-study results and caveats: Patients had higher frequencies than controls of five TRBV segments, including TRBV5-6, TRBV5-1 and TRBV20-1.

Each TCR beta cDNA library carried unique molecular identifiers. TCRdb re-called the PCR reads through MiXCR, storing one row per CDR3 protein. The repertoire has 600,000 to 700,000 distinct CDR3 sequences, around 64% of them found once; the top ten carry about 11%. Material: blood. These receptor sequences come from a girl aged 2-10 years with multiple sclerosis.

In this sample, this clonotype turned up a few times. The CDR3, as DNA: TGCAGCGTTCAGGGCCCTGACTATGGCTACACCTTC. Protein product: CSVQGPDYGYTF. This chain links TRBV29-1 with TRBJ1-2, with D perhaps matching TRBD1 (5 bases). Germline CDR1 reads SQVTM; CDR2 reads ANQGSEA. The CDR3 has 12 amino acids. Trimming removed 5 bases from V and 3 bases from J, with 10 bases in between.

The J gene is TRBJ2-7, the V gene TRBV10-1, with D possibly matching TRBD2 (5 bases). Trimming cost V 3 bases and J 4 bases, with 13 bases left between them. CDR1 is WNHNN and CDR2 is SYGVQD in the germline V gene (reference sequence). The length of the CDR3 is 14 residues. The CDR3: CASSDSGVVYEQYF. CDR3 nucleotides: TGCGCCAGCAGTGACTCCGGGGTCGTATACGAGCAGTACTTC.

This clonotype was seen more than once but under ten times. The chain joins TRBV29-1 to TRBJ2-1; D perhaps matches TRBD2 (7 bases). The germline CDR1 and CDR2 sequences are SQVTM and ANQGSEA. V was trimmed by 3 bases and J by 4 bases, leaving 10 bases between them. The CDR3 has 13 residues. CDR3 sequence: CSVERGLYNEQFF. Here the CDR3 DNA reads TGCAGCGTTGAGCGGGGGCTTTACAATGAGCAGTTCTTC.

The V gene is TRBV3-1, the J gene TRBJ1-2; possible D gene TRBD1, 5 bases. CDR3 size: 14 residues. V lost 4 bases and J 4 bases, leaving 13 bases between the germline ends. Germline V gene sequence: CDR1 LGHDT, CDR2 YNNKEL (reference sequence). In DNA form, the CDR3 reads TGTGCCAGCAGCCCCACCCCGGGGCTCTATGGCTACACCTTC. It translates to CASSPTPGLYGYTF.

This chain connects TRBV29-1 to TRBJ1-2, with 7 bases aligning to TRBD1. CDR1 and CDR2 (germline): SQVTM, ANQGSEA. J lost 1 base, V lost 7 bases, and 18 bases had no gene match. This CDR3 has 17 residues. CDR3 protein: CSADLGDGQDINYGYTF. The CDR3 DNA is TGCAGCGCCGACTTGGGGGACGGACAGGATATTAACTATGGCTACACCTTC.

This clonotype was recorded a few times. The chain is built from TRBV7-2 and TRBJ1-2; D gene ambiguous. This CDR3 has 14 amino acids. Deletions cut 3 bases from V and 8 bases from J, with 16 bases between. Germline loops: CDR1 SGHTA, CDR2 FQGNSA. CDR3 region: CASSLGFRPGGYTF. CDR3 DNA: TGTGCCAGCAGCTTGGGTTTCCGTCCGGGAGGCTACACCTTC.

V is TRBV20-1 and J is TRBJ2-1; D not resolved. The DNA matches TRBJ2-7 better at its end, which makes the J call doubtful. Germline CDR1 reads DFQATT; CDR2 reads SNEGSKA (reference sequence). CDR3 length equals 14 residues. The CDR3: CSARKLVSYNEQYF. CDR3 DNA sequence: TGCAGTGCTAGAAAGCTAGTCTCCTACAATGAGCAGTACTTC.

The chain's CDR3 is CASSGRDTSYEQYF. The DNA for the CDR3 is TGTGCCAGCAGCGGCCGGGACACCTCCTACGAGCAGTACTTC. The V call is TRBV9, the J call TRBJ2-7; perhaps TRBD1 as D (6 bases). Germline V gene data show CDR1 as SGDLS and CDR2 as YYNGEE. The CDR3 sequence is 14 residues long. V shed 3 bases and J shed 0 bases, with 10 bases lying between them.

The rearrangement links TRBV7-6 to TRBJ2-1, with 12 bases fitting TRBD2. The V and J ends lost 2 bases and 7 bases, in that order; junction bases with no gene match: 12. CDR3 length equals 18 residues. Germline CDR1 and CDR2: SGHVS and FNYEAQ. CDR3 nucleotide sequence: TGTGCCAGCAGCTTAATACCCCAGACTAGCGGGAGTTCAAATGAGCAGTTCTTC. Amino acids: CASSLIPQTSGSSNEQFF.

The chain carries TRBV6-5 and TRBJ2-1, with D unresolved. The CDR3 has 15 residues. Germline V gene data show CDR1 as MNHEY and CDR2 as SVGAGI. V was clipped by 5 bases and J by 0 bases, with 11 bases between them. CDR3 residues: CASSQTVGSYNEQFF. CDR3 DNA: TGTGCCAGCAGTCAGACGGTGGGCTCCTACAATGAGCAGTTCTTC.

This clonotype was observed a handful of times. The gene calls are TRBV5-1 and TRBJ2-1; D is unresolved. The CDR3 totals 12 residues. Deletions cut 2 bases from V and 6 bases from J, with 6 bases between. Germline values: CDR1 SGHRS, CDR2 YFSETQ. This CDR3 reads CASSFAVNEQFF. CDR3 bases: TGCGCCAGCAGCTTCGCGGTCAATGAGCAGTTCTTC.

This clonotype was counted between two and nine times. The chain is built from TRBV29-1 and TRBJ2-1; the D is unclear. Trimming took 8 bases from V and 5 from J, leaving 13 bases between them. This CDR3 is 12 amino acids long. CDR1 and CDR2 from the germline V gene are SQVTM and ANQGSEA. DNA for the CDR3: TGCAGCTCCTATCGGGCGGACAATGAGCAGTTCTTC. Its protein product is CSSYRADNEQFF.

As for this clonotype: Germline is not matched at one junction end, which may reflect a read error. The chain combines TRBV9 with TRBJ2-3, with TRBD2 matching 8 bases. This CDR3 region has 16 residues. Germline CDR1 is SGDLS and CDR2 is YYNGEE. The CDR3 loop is CASSVGGGRSTDMQYF. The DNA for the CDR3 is TGTGCCAGCAGCGTAGGTGGCGGGAGGAGCACAGATATGCAGTATTTT.

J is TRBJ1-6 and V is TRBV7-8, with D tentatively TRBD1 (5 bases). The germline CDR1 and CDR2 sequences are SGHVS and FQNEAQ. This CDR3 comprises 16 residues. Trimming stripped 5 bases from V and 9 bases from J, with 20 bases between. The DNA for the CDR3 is TGTGCCAGCAGCCCCCGTGTGATAGGGGTTAGTTCACCCCTCCACTTT. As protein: CASSPRVIGVSSPLHF.

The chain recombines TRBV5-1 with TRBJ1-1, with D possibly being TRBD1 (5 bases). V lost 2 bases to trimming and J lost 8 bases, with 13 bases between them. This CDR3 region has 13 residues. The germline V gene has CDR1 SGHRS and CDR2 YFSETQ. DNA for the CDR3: TGCGCCAGCAGCTTATTCCAGGGAACCGAAGCTTTCTTT. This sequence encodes CASSLFQGTEAFF.

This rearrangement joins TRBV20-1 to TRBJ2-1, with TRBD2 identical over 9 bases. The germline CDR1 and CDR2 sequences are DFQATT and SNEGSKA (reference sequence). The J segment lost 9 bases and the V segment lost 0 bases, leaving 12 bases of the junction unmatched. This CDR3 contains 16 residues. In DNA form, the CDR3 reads TGCAGTGCTAGAGATCGGCGGCGGGAGGGCCCCAGTGAGCAGTTCTTC. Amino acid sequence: CSARDRRREGPSEQFF.

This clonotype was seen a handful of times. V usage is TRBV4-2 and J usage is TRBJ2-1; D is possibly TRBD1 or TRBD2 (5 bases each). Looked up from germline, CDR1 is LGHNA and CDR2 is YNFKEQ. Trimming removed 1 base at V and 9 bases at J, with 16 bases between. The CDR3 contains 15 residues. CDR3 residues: CASSQGGSELREQFF. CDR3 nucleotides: TGTGCCAGCAGCCAAGGGGGGAGTGAGTTGCGTGAGCAGTTCTTC.

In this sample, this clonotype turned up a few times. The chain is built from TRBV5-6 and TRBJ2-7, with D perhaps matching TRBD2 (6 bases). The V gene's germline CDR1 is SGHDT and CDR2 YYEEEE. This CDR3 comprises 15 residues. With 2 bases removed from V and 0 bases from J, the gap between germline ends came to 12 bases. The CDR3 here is CASSFRSSASYEQYF. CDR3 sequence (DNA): TGTGCCAGCAGCTTCCGATCTAGCGCCTCCTACGAGCAGTACTTC.

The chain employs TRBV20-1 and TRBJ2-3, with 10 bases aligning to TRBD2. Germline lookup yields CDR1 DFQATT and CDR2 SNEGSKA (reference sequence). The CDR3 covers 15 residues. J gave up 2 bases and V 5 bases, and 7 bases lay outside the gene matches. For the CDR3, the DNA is TGCAGTGCTTCCAAAGCGGGGGGGATCACAGATACGCAGTATTTT. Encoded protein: CSASKAGGITDTQYF.

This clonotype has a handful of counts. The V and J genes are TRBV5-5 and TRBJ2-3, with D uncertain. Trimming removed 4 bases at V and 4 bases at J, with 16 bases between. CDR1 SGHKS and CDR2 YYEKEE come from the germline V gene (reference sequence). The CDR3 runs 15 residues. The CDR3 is CASSPPRSAADTQYF. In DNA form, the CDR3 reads TGTGCCAGCAGCCCACCGCGTTCCGCCGCAGATACGCAGTATTTT.

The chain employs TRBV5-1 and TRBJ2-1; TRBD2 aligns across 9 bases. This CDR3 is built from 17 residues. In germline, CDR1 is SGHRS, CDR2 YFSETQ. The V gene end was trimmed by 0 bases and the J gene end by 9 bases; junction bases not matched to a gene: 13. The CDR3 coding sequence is TGCGCCAGCAGCTTGGGACCCCAAGCGGGAGGCAGCGCTGAGCAGTTCTTC. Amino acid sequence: CASSLGPQAGGSAEQFF.

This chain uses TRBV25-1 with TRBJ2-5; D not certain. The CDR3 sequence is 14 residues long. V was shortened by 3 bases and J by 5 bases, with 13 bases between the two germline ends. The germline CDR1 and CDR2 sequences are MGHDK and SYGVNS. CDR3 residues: CASSDRPYAETQYF. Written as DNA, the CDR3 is TGTGCCAGCAGTGACAGGCCCTACGCGGAGACCCAGTACTTC.

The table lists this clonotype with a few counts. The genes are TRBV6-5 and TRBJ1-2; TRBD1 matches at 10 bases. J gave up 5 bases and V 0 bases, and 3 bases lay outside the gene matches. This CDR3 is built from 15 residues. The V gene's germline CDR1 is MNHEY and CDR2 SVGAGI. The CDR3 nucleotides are TGTGCCAGCAGTTACTCCCGGGACAGGGGTTATGGCTACACCTTC. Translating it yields CASSYSRDRGYGYTF.

The CDR3 region has the DNA TGCAGTGCTTCTCATCGACAGACTTCCTACGACAATGAGCAGTTCTTC. Translation: CSASHRQTSYDNEQFF. The V call is TRBV20-1, the J call TRBJ2-1; D might be TRBD1 (5 bases). The CDR3 is 16 residues long. With 5 bases removed from V and 5 bases from J, the gap between germline ends came to 22 bases. Germline V gene lookup returns CDR1 DFQATT and CDR2 SNEGSKA (reference sequence).

CDR3 nucleotide sequence: TGTGCCATCCGACCCGGTCCCGGGGACAGTATATTCTTTTATGGCTACACCTTC. Its translation is CAIRPGPGDSIFFYGYTF. The chain is built from TRBV10-3 and TRBJ1-2; the match to TRBD1 covers 7 bases. Germline CDR1 ENHRY, CDR2 SYGVKD. The V and J ends lost 8 bases and 5 bases, in that order; junction bases with no gene match: 23. The CDR3 is 18 residues long.